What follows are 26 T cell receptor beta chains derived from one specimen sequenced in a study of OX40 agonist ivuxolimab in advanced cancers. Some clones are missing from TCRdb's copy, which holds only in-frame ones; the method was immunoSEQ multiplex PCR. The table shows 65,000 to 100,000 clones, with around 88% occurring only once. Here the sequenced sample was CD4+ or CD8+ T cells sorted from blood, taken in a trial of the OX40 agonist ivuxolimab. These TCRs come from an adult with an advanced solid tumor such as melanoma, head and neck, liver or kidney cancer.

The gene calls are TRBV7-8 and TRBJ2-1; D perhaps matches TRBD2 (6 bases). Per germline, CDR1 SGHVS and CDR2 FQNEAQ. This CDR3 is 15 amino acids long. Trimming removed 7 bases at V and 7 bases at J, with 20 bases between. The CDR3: CASNRWGSGLNEQFF. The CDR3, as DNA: TGTGCCAGCAACCGGTGGGGGAGCGGGTTAAATGAGCAGTTCTTC. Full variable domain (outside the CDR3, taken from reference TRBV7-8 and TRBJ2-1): GAGVSQSPRYKVAKRGQDVALRCDPISGHVSLFWYQQALGQGPEFLTYFQNEAQLDKSGLPSDRFFAERPEGSVSTLKIQRTQQEDSAVYLCASNRWGSGLNEQFFGPGTRLTVL.

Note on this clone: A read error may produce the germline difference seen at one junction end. In nucleotides, the CDR3 is TGTGCCTGGGGTGTATTAAGGCGCGGGAGAGATACGCAGTATTTT. Its translation is CAWGVLRRGRDTQYF. The chain couples TRBV30 to TRBJ2-3, with 7 nucleotides matching TRBD2. The CDR3 is made up of 15 amino acids. Looked up from germline, CDR1 is GTSNPN and CDR2 is SVGIG (reference sequence).

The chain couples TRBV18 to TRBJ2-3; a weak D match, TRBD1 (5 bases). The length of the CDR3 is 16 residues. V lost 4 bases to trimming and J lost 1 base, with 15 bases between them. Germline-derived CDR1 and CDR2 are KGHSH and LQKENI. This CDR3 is CASSQKGRRGTDTQYF. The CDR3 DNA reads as TGTGCCAGCTCACAAAAGGGGCGAAGGGGCACAGATACGCAGTATTTT.

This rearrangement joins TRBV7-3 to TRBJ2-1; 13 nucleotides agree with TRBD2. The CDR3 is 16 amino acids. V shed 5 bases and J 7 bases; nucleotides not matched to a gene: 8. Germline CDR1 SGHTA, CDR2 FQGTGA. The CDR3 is CASSPPGTSGVNEQFF. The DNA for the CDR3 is TGTGCCAGCAGCCCTCCCGGGACTAGCGGGGTAAATGAGCAGTTCTTC.

CDR3 DNA sequence: TGTGCCAGCAGCCCCCACGAGCAGTACTTC. It encodes CASSPHEQYF. The V and J genes are TRBV11-3 and TRBJ2-7; D not resolved. Germline loops: CDR1 SGHNT, CDR2 YENEEA. Trimming removed 5 bases from V and 5 bases from J, with 4 bases in between. CDR3 size: 10 residues.

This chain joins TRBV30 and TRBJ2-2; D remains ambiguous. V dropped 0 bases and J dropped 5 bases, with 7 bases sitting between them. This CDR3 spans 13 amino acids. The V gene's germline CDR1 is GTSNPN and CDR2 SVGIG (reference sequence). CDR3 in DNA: TGTGCCTGGAGTGTGAGGAAAACCGGGGAGCTGTTTTTT. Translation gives CAWSVRKTGELFF.

CDR3 sequence (DNA): TGTGCCTGGAGTGCCTCGCCCCGGGGGGCCTACGAGCAGTACTTC. Encoded protein: CAWSASPRGAYEQYF. The rearrangement links TRBV30 to TRBJ2-7; TRBD2 aligns across 7 bases. V lost 1 base, J lost 2 bases, and 8 bases stayed unmatched. The CDR3 is made up of 15 amino acids. Germline CDR1 GTSNPN, CDR2 SVGIG (reference sequence).

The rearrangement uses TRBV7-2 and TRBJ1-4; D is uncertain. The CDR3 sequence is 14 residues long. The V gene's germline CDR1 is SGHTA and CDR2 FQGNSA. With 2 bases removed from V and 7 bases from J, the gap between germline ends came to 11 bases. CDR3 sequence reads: CASSLSRRSEKLFF. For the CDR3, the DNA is TGTGCCAGCAGCTTATCCAGGAGGTCTGAAAAACTGTTTTTT.

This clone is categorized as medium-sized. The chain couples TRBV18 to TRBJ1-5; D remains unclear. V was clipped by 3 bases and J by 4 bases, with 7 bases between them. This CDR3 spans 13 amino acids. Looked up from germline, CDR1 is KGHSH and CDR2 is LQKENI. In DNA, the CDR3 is TGTGCCAGCTCACCTAGCCAGAATCAGCCCCAGCATTTT. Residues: CASSPSQNQPQHF.

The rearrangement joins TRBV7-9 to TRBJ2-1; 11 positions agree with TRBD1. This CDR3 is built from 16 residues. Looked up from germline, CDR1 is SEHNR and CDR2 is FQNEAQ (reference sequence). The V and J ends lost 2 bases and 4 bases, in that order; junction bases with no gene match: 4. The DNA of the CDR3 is TGTGCCAGCAGCTTAAATGGACAGGGGGCTTACAATGAGCAGTTCTTC. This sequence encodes CASSLNGQGAYNEQFF.

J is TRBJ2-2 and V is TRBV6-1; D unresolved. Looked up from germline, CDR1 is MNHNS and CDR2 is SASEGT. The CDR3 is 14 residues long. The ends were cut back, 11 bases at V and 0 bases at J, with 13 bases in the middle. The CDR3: CAGRRSSNTGELFF. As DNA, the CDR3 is TGTGCCGGACGGAGAAGTTCGAACACCGGGGAGCTGTTTTTT.

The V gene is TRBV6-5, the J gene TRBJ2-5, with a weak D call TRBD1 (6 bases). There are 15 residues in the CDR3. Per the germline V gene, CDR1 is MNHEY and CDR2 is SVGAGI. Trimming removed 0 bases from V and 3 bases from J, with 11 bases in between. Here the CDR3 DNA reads TGTGCCAGCAGTTACTCGGGACACAACAAAGAGACCCAGTACTTC. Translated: CASSYSGHNKETQYF.

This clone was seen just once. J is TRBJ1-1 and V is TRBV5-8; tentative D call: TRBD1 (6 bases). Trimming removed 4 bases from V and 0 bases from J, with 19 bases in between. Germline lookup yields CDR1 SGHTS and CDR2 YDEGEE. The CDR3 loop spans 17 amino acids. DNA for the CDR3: TGTGCCAGCAGCAGAAGACAGGAACTTATTATGAACACTGAAGCTTTCTTT. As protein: CASSRRQELIMNTEAFF.

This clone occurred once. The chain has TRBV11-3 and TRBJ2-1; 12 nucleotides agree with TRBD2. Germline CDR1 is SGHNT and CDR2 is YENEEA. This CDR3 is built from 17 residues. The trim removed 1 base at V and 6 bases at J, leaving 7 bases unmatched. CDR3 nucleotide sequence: TGTGCCAGCAGCTTAGGGACTAGCGGGACTAGGGTCAATGAGCAGTTCTTC. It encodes CASSLGTSGTRVNEQFF.

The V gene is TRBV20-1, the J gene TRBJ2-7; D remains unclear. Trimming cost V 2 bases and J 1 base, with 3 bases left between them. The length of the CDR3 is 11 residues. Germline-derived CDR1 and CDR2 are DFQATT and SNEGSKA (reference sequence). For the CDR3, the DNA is TGCAGTGCTAGAACGTCCTACGAGCAGTACTTC. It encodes CSARTSYEQYF.

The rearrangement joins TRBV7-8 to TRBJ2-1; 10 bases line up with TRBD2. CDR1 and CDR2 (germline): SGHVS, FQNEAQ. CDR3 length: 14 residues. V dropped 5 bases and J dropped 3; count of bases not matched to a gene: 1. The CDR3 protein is CASSRTSGYNEQFF. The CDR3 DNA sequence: TGTGCCAGCAGCCGGACTAGCGGCTACAATGAGCAGTTCTTC.

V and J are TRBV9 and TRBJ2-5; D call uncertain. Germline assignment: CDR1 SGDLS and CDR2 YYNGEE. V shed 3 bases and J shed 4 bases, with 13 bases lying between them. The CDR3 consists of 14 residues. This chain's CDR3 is CASSDRIVAETQYF. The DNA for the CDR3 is TGTGCCAGCAGCGACCGGATCGTGGCAGAGACCCAGTACTTC.

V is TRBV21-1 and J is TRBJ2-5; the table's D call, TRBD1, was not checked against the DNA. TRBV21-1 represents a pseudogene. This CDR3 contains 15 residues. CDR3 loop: CASSKGTNGEETQYF. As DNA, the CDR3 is TGTGCCAGCAGCAAAGGGACAAACGGCGAAGAGACCCAGTACTTC.

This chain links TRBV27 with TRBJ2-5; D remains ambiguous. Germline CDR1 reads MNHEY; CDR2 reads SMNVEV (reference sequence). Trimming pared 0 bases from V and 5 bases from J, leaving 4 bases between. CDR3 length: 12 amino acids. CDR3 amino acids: CASSLSGETQYF. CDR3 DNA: TGTGCCAGCAGTTTATCGGGTGAGACCCAGTACTTC.

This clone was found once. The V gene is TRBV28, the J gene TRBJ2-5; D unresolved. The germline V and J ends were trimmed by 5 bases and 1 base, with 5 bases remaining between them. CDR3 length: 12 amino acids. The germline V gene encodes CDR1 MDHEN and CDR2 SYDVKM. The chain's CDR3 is CASSLSQETQYF. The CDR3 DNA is TGTGCCAGCAGTCTCAGCCAAGAGACCCAGTACTTC.

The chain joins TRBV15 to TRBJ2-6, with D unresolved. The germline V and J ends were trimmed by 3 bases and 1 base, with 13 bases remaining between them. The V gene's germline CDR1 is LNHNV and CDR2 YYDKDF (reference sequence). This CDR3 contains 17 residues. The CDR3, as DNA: TGTGCCACCAGCAGGAAAGGTGGGCAATCTGGGGCCAACGTCCTGACTTTC. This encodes CATSRKGGQSGANVLTF.

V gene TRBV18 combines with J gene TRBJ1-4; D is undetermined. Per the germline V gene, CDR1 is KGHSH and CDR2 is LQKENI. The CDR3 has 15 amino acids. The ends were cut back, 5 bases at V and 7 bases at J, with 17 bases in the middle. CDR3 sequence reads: CASSTRGLVGEKLFF. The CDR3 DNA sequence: TGTGCCAGCTCAACCAGAGGGTTGGTTGGTGAAAAACTGTTTTTT.

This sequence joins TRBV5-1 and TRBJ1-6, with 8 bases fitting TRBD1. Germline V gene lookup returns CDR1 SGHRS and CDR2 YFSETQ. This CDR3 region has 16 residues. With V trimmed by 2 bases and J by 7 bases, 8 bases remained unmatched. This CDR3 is CASSFDPGTGNSPLHF. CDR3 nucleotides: TGCGCCAGCAGCTTTGACCCCGGGACAGGCAATTCACCCCTCCACTTT.

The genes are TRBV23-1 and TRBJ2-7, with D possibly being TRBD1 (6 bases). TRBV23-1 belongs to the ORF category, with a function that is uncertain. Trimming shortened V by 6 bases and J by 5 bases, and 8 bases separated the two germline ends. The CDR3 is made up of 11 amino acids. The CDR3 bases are TGCGCCAGCAGACAGGGACACGAGCAGTACTTC. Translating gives CASRQGHEQYF.

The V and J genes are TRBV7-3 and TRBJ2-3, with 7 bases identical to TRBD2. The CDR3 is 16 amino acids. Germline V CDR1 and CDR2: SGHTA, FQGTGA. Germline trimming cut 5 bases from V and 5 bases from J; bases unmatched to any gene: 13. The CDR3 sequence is CASSPYGGRRKDTQYF. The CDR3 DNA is TGTGCCAGCAGCCCGTATGGCGGGAGAAGGAAAGATACGCAGTATTTT.

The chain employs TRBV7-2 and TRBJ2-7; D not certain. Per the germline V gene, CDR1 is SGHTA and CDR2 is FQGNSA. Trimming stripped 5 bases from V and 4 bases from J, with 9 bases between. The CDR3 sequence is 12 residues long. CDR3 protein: CASSQLWYEQYF. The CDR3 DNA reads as TGTGCCAGCAGCCAGCTATGGTACGAGCAGTACTTC.